Shown below are 21 T cell receptor beta chains from a single sample sequenced in a study of post-analysis software for immune sequencing data. General study findings and limits: Patients used four to six TRBV segments, including TRBV5-6, TRBV5-1 and TRBV20-1, more often than controls.

Libraries were made from TCR beta cDNA, and they carried unique molecular identifiers. MiXCR, applied by TCRdb to the PCR reads, yields one record per CDR3 protein. The data show 650,000 to 850,000 distinct CDR3 sequences, with roughly 50% seen just once and 4.9% held by the top ten. For these TCRs, the target antigens are not known. Input material: blood. These receptors all come from a girl aged 5-17 years with multiple sclerosis.

There are a few counts of this clonotype. The genes are TRBV11-2 and TRBJ2-6; D is perhaps TRBD1 (6 bases). V was shortened by 5 bases and J by 1 base, with 15 bases between the two germline ends. CDR1 and CDR2 (germline): SGHAT, FQNNGV. CDR3 size: 17 residues. The chain's CDR3 is CASSARRQASGANVLTF. CDR3 DNA sequence: TGTGCCAGCAGCGCACGACGACAGGCTTCTGGGGCCAACGTCCTGACTTTC.

The rearrangement uses TRBV5-5 and TRBJ2-3, with D possibly being TRBD1 (6 bases). The V end lost 6 bases, the J end lost 0 bases, and 14 bases lay between the germline ends. This CDR3 is built from 15 residues. Germline V gene data show CDR1 as SGHKS and CDR2 as YYEKEE (reference sequence). This CDR3 reads CASTPPDRSTDTQYF. The CDR3 coding sequence is TGTGCCAGCACCCCGCCGGACAGAAGCACAGATACGCAGTATTTT.

The rearrangement uses TRBV20-1 and TRBJ2-4, with 7 bases that match TRBD2. The tail of the sequence fits TRBJ2-7 better, so the J call may be wrong. CDR1 and CDR2 (germline): DFQATT, SNEGSKA (reference sequence). The CDR3 spans 14 residues. The CDR3 loop reads CSAPPSSGTYEQYF. CDR3 DNA: TGCAGTGCCCCCCCGTCTAGCGGCACCTACGAGCAGTACTTC.

This clonotype was counted ten times or more. The CDR3 sequence: CASRSGSSYEQYF. The CDR3 coding sequence is TGTGCCAGCAGGAGCGGGAGCTCCTACGAGCAGTACTTC. The chain uses TRBV28 and TRBJ2-7; 8 positions agree with TRBD2. The CDR3 is 13 residues long. Trimming at V came to 6 bases and at J to 0 bases, leaving 1 base not matched to a gene. CDR1 MDHEN and CDR2 SYDVKM come from the germline V gene.

The rearrangement uses TRBV19 and TRBJ2-4; either TRBD1 or TRBD2 may fit D (5 bases each). The J call may be mistaken, given a closer DNA end match to TRBJ2-7. Germline CDR1 and CDR2: LNHDA and SQIVND (reference sequence). The CDR3 spans 14 residues. In nucleotides, the CDR3 is TGTGCCAGTAGTATAGCTGGGACCACCTACGAGCAGTACTTC. Translating it yields CASSIAGTTYEQYF.

This clonotype has a handful of counts. The chain uses TRBV12-1 and TRBJ2-3; the table's D call, TRBD2, was not checked against the DNA. TRBV12-1 is reported as a pseudogene. The CDR3 has 13 residues. CDR3: CASSLPRTQSEYF. The CDR3 DNA follows: TGTGCCAGCAGCCTCCCCAGGACTCAAAGCGAGTATTTT.

The chain combines TRBV29-1 with TRBJ1-1; D gene ambiguous. The ends were cut back, 4 bases at V and 1 base at J, with 10 bases in the middle. The CDR3 loop spans 13 amino acids. The germline V gene has CDR1 SQVTM and CDR2 ANQGSEA. The chain's CDR3 is CSVVSAENTEAFF. DNA of the CDR3: TGCAGCGTTGTCTCCGCAGAGAACACTGAAGCTTTCTTT.

This chain connects TRBV20-1 to TRBJ2-7, with 11 bases fitting TRBD2. The CDR3 runs 19 residues. V trimming: 4 bases; J trimming: 1 base; junction bases outside the gene matches: 18. Germline CDR1 reads DFQATT; CDR2 reads SNEGSKA (reference sequence). The CDR3 nucleotides read TGCAGTGCTAAGCCTGGGGCGACCGGGACTAGCGGCACATCCTACGAGCAGTACTTC. Encoded protein: CSAKPGATGTSGTSYEQYF.

The chain couples TRBV20-1 to TRBJ2-1; TRBD2 matches at 11 bases. The ends lost 6 bases at V and 4 bases at J; junction bases unmatched: 8. In germline, CDR1 is DFQATT, CDR2 SNEGSKA (reference sequence). This CDR3 contains 15 residues. CDR3 nucleotides: TGCAGTGCCCAAAGGGGACTAGCGGTTTACAATGAGCAGTTCTTC. Encoded protein: CSAQRGLAVYNEQFF.

Comments on this clonotype: Its ends do not fully match the called genes, so a read error is possible. J is TRBJ2-5 and V is TRBV6-1; TRBD2 matches 8 bases. Germline CDR1 is MNHNS and CDR2 is SASEGT. The CDR3 is 15 amino acids. CDR3 coding DNA: TGTGCCAGCAGTGAATTGGCGGGAGGACGGATGACCCCGTACTTC. It translates to CASSELAGGRMTPYF.

This clonotype has only a few counts. The chain is built from TRBV4-2 and TRBJ2-1, with D possibly being TRBD2 (5 bases). Germline loops: CDR1 LGHNA, CDR2 YNFKEQ. The V end was cut by 0 bases, the J end by 2 bases, with 11 bases between. This CDR3 is built from 16 residues. The CDR3 coding sequence is TGTGCCAGCAGCCAAGAGGTGGGAGTCACCTACAATGAGCAGTTCTTC. Residues: CASSQEVGVTYNEQFF.

J is TRBJ2-1 and V is TRBV5-1; 9 nucleotides line up with TRBD2. CDR1 and CDR2 (germline): SGHRS, YFSETQ. V trimming: 0 bases; J trimming: 7 bases; junction bases outside the gene matches: 2. The CDR3 contains 14 residues. The CDR3 reads CASSLEGLANEQFF. Written as DNA, the CDR3 is TGCGCCAGCAGCTTGGAGGGACTAGCTAATGAGCAGTTCTTC.

Of note for this clonotype: The junction differs from germline at one of its ends, possibly a read error. The V call is TRBV6-2 or TRBV6-3, the J call TRBJ2-1; 7 positions agree with TRBD2. CDR1 is MNHEY, CDR2 SVGEGT, per germline. This CDR3 region has 14 residues. CDR3 sequence reads: CTSTLGTTGDEQFF. CDR3 DNA: TGTACCAGCACCCTAGGGACTACCGGCGATGAGCAGTTCTTC.

This clonotype was picked up a small number of times. The chain joins TRBV20-1 to TRBJ2-4, with TRBD2 matching over 14 bases. Per germline, CDR1 DFQATT and CDR2 SNEGSKA (reference sequence). The CDR3 contains 16 residues. The V segment lost 5 bases and the J segment 2 bases; nucleotides outside the gene matches: 5. The CDR3 loop reads CSAGTSGRVSKNIQYF. The CDR3, as DNA: TGCAGTGCTGGGACTAGCGGGAGAGTGTCCAAAAACATTCAGTACTTC.

The chain employs TRBV12-3 or TRBV12-4 and TRBJ2-1, with 7 positions matching TRBD2. Losses at the gene ends were 6 bases for V and 0 bases for J; bases not matched to a gene: 8. CDR3 length: 16 amino acids. The CDR3 region has the DNA TGTGCCAGCAGCCCTATGGGAGGGCCCTCCTACAATGAGCAGTTCTTC. Amino acid sequence: CASSPMGGPSYNEQFF.

The chain combines TRBV10-3 with TRBJ2-1; no clear D gene. The V end lost 8 bases, the J end lost 9 bases, and 17 bases lay between the germline ends. This CDR3 has 13 amino acids. Germline V gene sequence: CDR1 ENHRY, CDR2 SYGVKD. The CDR3 DNA reads TGTGCCATCGGTCGCCCAGTTTTTGCTGAGCAGTTCTTC. As protein: CAIGRPVFAEQFF.

The rearrangement uses TRBV12-3 or TRBV12-4 and TRBJ1-2; D not certain. The CDR3 length is 16 residues. Trimming removed 3 bases from V and 4 bases from J, with 18 bases in between. CDR3 DNA sequence: TGTGCCAGCAGTTTGAATAACCCCCGGCACGGCTATGGCTACACCTTC. Translation: CASSLNNPRHGYGYTF.

This clonotype was detected only a few times. The genes are TRBV27 and TRBJ2-3; 7 nucleotides agree with TRBD1. CDR3 length equals 15 residues. Trimming took 4 bases from V and 2 from J; bases not matched to a gene: 6. Looked up from germline, CDR1 is MNHEY and CDR2 is SMNVEV (reference sequence). CDR3 region: CASSSWDSNTDTQYF. CDR3 sequence (DNA): TGTGCCAGCAGTTCCTGGGACAGTAACACAGATACGCAGTATTTT.

J is TRBJ2-3 and V is TRBV5-1; 9 nucleotides match TRBD2. CDR1 is SGHRS, CDR2 YFSETQ, per germline. Trimming took 7 bases from V and 2 from J; bases not matched to a gene: 8. The CDR3 spans 15 residues. The CDR3 loop reads CASQKREDYTDTQYF. The CDR3 DNA is TGCGCCAGCCAGAAGCGGGAGGATTACACAGATACGCAGTATTTT.

This clonotype has more than one count but fewer than ten. Its ends do not fully match the called genes, so a read error is possible. The chain employs TRBV20-1 and TRBJ2-6; TRBD2 matches at 9 bases. From germline, CDR1 is DFQATT and CDR2 SNEGSKA (reference sequence). The CDR3 has 17 amino acids. The CDR3 nucleotides read TGCAGTGTCCTAGCGGGAAAGTCTGAGGCTGGGGCCAGCGTCCTGACTTTC. Encoded protein: CSVLAGKSEAGASVLTF.

This clonotype came up once. CDR3 nucleotides: TGTGCCAGCAGCCGAGGGACTACAATAGCCAAAAACATTCAGTACTTC. It translates to CASSRGTTIAKNIQYF. The chain couples TRBV12-3 or TRBV12-4 to TRBJ2-4, with 7 bases fitting TRBD2. Trimming at V came to 6 bases and at J to 0 bases, leaving 8 bases not matched to a gene. The CDR3 spans 16 residues.